A selection of T cell receptor beta chains follows, all from one sample in a study of blood T cell repertoires in COVID-19. Measured with immunoSEQ multiplex PCR; TCRdb has only the in-frame clones, and not every one. Of about 130,000 clones listed, about four fifths are singletons. Specimen: PBMCs or T cells enriched from blood (not recorded which). All receptors derive from a man aged 45-65 years who had recovered from COVID-19. Each CDR3 is given with its conserved first and last residue. The order of the fields is clone size, D gene, V gene, J gene, CDR3 DNA, CDR3 protein. A D gene is named only where the DNA matches it firmly. A row's size may be missing; if present it is once, few, many or a size class.

size: -; D: TRBD2; V: TRBV10-3; J: TRBJ2-5; DNA: TGTGCCATCAGTGAGTCAACTAGCGGGTTTCAAGAGACCCAGTACTTC; CDR3: CAISESTSGFQETQYF
size: once; D: -; V: TRBV2; J: TRBJ1-2; DNA: TGTGCCAGCAATGGGGCTGGCTACACCTTC; CDR3: CASNGAGYTF
size: -; D: -; V: TRBV7-2; J: TRBJ2-2; DNA: TGTGCCAGCAGCTTAAAGGGGATCGGCACCGGGGAGCTGTTTTTT; CDR3: CASSLKGIGTGELFF
size: -; D: TRBD2; V: TRBV25-1; J: TRBJ2-2; DNA: TGTGCCAGCAGGGAGACTAGCGGGGGGGCGTTCGGGGAGCTGTTTTTT; CDR3: CASRETSGGAFGELFF
size: -; D: TRBD1; V: TRBV28; J: TRBJ2-1; DNA: TGTGCCACCTACTCACAGGGGGCAGACAATGAGCAGTTCTTC; CDR3: CATYSQGADNEQFF
size: -; D: -; V: TRBV4-2; J: TRBJ2-5; DNA: TGTGCCAGCAGCCAAGATAACCTAGTCCAAGAGACCCAGTACTTC; CDR3: CASSQDNLVQETQYF
size: -; D: -; V: TRBV11-2; J: TRBJ1-2; DNA: TGTGCCAGCAGCTTAGAGGGGGCGCGAGGCTACACCTTC; CDR3: CASSLEGARGYTF
size: -; D: -; V: TRBV9; J: TRBJ1-5; DNA: TGTGCCAGCAGCGCTCAAGGAGGGGATGAGCCCCAGCATTTT; CDR3: CASSAQGGDEPQHF
size: few; D: TRBD2; V: TRBV2; J: TRBJ2-2; DNA: TGTGCCAGCGAGCCGGGACTAGTGCGTACCGGGGAGCTGTTTTTT; CDR3: CASEPGLVRTGELFF
size: -; D: -; V: TRBV18; J: TRBJ2-6; DNA: TGTGCCAGCTCACCTTCTCAGGGCTCTGGGGCCAACGTCCTGACTTTC; CDR3: CASSPSQGSGANVLTF
size: few; D: TRBD2; V: TRBV5-6; J: TRBJ2-5; DNA: TGTGCCAGCAGTTCCAGACTAGCGGGGGCTGGAGAGACCCAGTACTTC; CDR3: CASSSRLAGAGETQYF
size: -; D: TRBD1; V: TRBV12-3/TRBV12-4; J: TRBJ1-1; DNA: TGTGCCAGCAGTTTTTTCGGACAGGATGAAGCTTTCTTT; CDR3: CASSFFGQDEAFF
size: -; D: TRBD1; V: TRBV6-2/TRBV6-3; J: TRBJ2-1; DNA: TGTGCCAGCAGTGACGGACAGGGCCACAATGAGCAGTTCTTC; CDR3: CASSDGQGHNEQFF
size: -; D: TRBD2; V: TRBV19; J: TRBJ2-3; DNA: TGTGCCAGTAGTAAGGGATCTCGCCAGGCTAGCGGGGAAGCAGATACGCAGTATTTT; CDR3: CASSKGSRQASGEADTQYF
size: -; D: TRBD1; V: TRBV7-2; J: TRBJ1-2; DNA: TGTGCCAGCAGCCCCGGGACAGGGCAAGTCTATGGCTACACCTTC; CDR3: CASSPGTGQVYGYTF
size: -; D: TRBD1; V: TRBV7-3; J: TRBJ2-2; DNA: TGTGCCAGCAGCTTCCCGGGACAGGAGGGCACCGGGGAGCTGTTTTTT; CDR3: CASSFPGQEGTGELFF
size: once; D: -; V: TRBV14; J: TRBJ2-3; DNA: TGTGCCAGCAGCCCCATCCCTTGGGGCGGCCCTAGCACAGATACGCAGTATTTT; CDR3: CASSPIPWGGPSTDTQYF
size: -; D: -; V: TRBV2; J: TRBJ1-6; DNA: TGTGCCAGCAGTGAGGGCAGGGGACCCAATTCACCCCTCCACTTT; CDR3: CASSEGRGPNSPLHF
size: -; D: TRBD1; V: TRBV5-1; J: TRBJ2-6; DNA: TGCGCCAGCAGCAGCGTACAGGGGGCGCCTGGGGCCAACGTCCTGACTTTC; CDR3: CASSSVQGAPGANVLTF
size: -; D: -; V: TRBV3-1/TRBV3-2; J: TRBJ1-2; DNA: TGTGCCAGCAGCCCCCGGGACCAGGGGCCTCTTGGCTACACCTTC; CDR3: CASSPRDQGPLGYTF
size: -; D: -; V: TRBV27; J: TRBJ1-4; DNA: TGTGCCAGCAGTTTACGTGGCAGGAATGAAAAACTGTTTTTT; CDR3: CASSLRGRNEKLFF
size: -; D: -; V: TRBV5-6; J: TRBJ1-3; DNA: TGTGCCAGCAGCTTGTTAGACAGCCTCTCTGGAAACACCATATATTTT; CDR3: CASSLLDSLSGNTIYF
size: -; D: -; V: TRBV3-1/TRBV3-2; J: TRBJ2-1; DNA: TGTGCCAGCAGCCATGAACCGAGGGAGGACCCCCGACTTCGGGGTGAGCAGTTCTTC; CDR3: CASSHEPREDPRLRGEQFF
size: few; D: -; V: TRBV20-1; J: TRBJ2-2; DNA: TGCAGTGCTCCTAGAGCCGGGGAGCTGTTTTTT; CDR3: CSAPRAGELFF
size: -; D: -; V: TRBV6-5; J: TRBJ1-6; DNA: TGTGCCAGCAAGGAGGGTATCACCTATAATTCACCCCTCCACTTT; CDR3: CASKEGITYNSPLHF
size: few; D: -; V: TRBV6-1; J: TRBJ2-2; DNA: TGTGCCAGCAGTGAGCTAAGGGGTGGGAACACCGGGGAGCTGTTTTTT; CDR3: CASSELRGGNTGELFF
size: -; D: -; V: TRBV18; J: TRBJ1-6; DNA: TGTGCCAGCTCACCGCAGGAAGGGGCCCCCTATAATTCACCCCTCCACTTT; CDR3: CASSPQEGAPYNSPLHF
size: once; D: -; V: TRBV5-5; J: TRBJ2-7; DNA: TGTGCCAGCAGCGCGCTGTCCGGGGTGTACGAGCAGTACTTC; CDR3: CASSALSGVYEQYF
size: few; D: -; V: TRBV7-9; J: TRBJ2-5; DNA: TGTGCCAGCAGCCCCACACAAGAGACCCAGTACTTC; CDR3: CASSPTQETQYF
size: few; D: -; V: TRBV7-9; J: TRBJ1-1; DNA: TGTGCCAGTCTTGATCCCGGGGGGACCCTTGGGACTGAAGCTTTCTTT; CDR3: CASLDPGGTLGTEAFF
size: few; D: TRBD1; V: TRBV2; J: TRBJ1-1; DNA: TGTGCCAGCAGTGGGAGGGGGACAGCGATGACTGAAGCTTTCTTT; CDR3: CASSGRGTAMTEAFF
size: -; D: -; V: TRBV7-2; J: TRBJ1-3; DNA: TGTGCCAGCAGCTTAATCGGGGATCGAGGAAACACCATATATTTT; CDR3: CASSLIGDRGNTIYF
size: -; D: TRBD1; V: TRBV9; J: TRBJ2-7; DNA: TGTGCCAGCAGCGGACAGGGGGTGGGTGAGCAGTACTTC; CDR3: CASSGQGVGEQYF
size: many; D: -; V: TRBV4-2; J: TRBJ2-7; DNA: TGTGCCAGCAGCCAAGAAGGGGCCGACACAACCTACGAGCAGTACTTC; CDR3: CASSQEGADTTYEQYF
size: -; D: -; V: TRBV7-2; J: TRBJ2-2; DNA: TGTGCCAGCAGCCGGTGGTCGATGGGAGGCGCCGGGGAGCTGTTTTTT; CDR3: CASSRWSMGGAGELFF
size: few; D: -; V: TRBV27; J: TRBJ1-2; DNA: TGTGCCAGCAGTTTATCACCTGGGGGAGGGAGCTATGGCTACACCTTC; CDR3: CASSLSPGGGSYGYTF
size: few; D: -; V: TRBV5-1; J: TRBJ1-3; DNA: TGCGCCAGCAGCTTGAGGGGTTGGGATTCTATTGGAAACACCATATATTTT; CDR3: CASSLRGWDSIGNTIYF
size: -; D: -; V: TRBV30; J: TRBJ1-5; DNA: TGTGCCTGGAGTGACAGCGGGCCTGAGCCCCAGCATTTT; CDR3: CAWSDSGPEPQHF
size: -; D: -; V: TRBV5-4; J: TRBJ2-1; DNA: TGTGCCAGCAGCATGGACTGGGCATCCTACAATGAGCAGTTCTTC; CDR3: CASSMDWASYNEQFF
size: once; D: -; V: TRBV4-1; J: TRBJ1-1; DNA: TGCGCCAGCAGCCAAGGCCCAATTAATACAGGGTGGCGAACTGAAGCTTTCTTT; CDR3: CASSQGPINTGWRTEAFF
size: once; D: TRBD1; V: TRBV14; J: TRBJ2-3; DNA: TGTGCCAGCAGCCAGGACAGGGACACAGATACGCAGTATTTT; CDR3: CASSQDRDTDTQYF